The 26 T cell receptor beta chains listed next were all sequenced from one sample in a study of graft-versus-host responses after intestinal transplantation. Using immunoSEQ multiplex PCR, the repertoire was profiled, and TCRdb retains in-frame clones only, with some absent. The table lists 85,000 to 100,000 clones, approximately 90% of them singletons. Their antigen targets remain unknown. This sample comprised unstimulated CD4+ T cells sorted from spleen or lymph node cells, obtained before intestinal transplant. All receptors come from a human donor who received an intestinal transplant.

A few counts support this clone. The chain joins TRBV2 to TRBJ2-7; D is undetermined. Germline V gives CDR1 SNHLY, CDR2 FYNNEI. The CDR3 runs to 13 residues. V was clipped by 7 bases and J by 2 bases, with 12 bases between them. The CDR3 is CASMLDIAYEQYF. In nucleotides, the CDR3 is TGTGCCAGCATGCTTGACATTGCCTACGAGCAGTACTTC.

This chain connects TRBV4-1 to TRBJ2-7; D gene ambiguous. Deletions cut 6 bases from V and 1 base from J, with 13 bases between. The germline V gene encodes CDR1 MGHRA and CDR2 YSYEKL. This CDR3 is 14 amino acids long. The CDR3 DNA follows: TGCGCCAGCAGGAAAAACCAGGTATCCTACGAGCAGTACTTC. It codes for CASRKNQVSYEQYF.

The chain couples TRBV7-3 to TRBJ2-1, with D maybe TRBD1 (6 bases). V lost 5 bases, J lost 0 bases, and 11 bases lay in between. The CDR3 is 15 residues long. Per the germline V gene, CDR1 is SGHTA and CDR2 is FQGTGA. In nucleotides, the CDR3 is TGTGCCAGCAGCACAACAGGGAGCTCCTACAATGAGCAGTTCTTC. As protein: CASSTTGSSYNEQFF.

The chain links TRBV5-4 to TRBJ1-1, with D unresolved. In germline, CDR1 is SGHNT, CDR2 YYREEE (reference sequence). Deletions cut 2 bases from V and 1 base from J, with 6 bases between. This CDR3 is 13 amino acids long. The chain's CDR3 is CASSFSSNTEAFF. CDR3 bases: TGTGCCAGCAGCTTTAGCTCGAACACTGAAGCTTTCTTT.

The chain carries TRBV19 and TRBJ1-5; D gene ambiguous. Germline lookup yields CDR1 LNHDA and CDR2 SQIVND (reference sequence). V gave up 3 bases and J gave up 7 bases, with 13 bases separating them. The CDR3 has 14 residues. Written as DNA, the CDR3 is TGTGCCAGTAGTATTGGAGGATTCGGCCAGCCCCAGCATTTT. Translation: CASSIGGFGQPQHF.

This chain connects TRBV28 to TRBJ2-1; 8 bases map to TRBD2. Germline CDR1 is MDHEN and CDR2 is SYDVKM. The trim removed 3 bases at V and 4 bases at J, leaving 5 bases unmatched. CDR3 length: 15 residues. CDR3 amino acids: CASSFTGGGYNEQFF. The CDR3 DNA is TGTGCCAGCAGTTTTACGGGAGGGGGGTACAATGAGCAGTTCTTC.

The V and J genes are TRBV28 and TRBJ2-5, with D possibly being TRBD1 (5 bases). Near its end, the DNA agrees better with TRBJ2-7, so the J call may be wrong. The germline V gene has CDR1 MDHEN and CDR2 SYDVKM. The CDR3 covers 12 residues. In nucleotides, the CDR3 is TGTGCCAGCAGGGGGCGGAACTACGAGCAGTACTTC. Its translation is CASRGRNYEQYF.

The CDR3 region is CASSQGEGPGANVLTF. CDR3 in DNA: TGCGCCAGCAGCCAAGGCGAGGGCCCTGGGGCCAACGTCCTGACTTTC. The genes are TRBV4-1 and TRBJ2-6; D possibly corresponds to TRBD2 (5 bases). The CDR3 is 16 amino acids. V lost 1 base and J 2 bases, leaving 9 bases between the germline ends. The germline CDR1 and CDR2 sequences are MGHRA and YSYEKL.

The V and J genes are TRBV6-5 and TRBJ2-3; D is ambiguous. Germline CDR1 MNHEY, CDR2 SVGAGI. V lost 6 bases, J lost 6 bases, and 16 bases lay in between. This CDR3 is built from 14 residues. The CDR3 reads CASSYAAPGDTQYF. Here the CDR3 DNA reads TGTGCCAGCAGCTACGCGGCACCCGGGGATACGCAGTATTTT.

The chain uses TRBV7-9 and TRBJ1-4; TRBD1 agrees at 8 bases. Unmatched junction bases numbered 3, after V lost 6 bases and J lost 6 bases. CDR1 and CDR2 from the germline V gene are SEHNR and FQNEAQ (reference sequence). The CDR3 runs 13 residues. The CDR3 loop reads CASRQGVDEKLFF. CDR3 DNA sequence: TGTGCCAGCAGACAGGGGGTCGATGAAAAACTGTTTTTT.

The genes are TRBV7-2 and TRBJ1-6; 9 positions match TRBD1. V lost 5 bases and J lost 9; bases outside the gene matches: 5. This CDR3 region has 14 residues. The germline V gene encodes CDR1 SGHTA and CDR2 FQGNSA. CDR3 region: CASSAGQGRSPLHF. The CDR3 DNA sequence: TGTGCCAGCAGCGCGGGACAGGGCCGTTCACCCCTCCACTTT.

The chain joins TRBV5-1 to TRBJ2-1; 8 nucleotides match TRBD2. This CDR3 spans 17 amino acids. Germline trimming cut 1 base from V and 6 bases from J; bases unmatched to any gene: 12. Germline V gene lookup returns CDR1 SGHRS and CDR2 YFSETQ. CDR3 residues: CASSLFSGISSGNEQFF. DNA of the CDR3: TGCGCCAGCAGCTTGTTTAGCGGGATCTCAAGCGGCAATGAGCAGTTCTTC.

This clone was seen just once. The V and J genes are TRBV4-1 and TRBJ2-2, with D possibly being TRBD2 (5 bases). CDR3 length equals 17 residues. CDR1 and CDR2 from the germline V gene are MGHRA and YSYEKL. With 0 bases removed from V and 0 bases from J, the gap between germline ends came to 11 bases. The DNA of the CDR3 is TGCGCCAGCAGCCAAGATTCAAGAGGGACGAACACCGGGGAGCTGTTTTTT. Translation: CASSQDSRGTNTGELFF.

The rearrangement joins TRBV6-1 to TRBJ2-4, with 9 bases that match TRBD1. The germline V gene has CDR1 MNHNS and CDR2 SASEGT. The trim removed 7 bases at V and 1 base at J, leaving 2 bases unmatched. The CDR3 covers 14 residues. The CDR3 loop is CASTGTGAKNIQYF. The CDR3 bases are TGTGCCAGCACTGGGACAGGGGCCAAAAACATTCAGTACTTC.

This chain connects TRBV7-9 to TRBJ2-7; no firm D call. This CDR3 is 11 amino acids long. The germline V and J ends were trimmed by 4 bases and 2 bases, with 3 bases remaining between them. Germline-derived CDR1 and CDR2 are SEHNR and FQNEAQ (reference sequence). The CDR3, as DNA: TGTGCCAGCAGCTCCGCCTACGAGCAGTACTTC. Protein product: CASSSAYEQYF. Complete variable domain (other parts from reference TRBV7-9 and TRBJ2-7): DTGVSQNPRHKITKRGQNVTFRCDPISEHNRLYWYRQTLGQGPEFLTYFQNEAQLEKSRLLSDRFSAERPKGSFSTLEIQRTEQGDSAMYLCASSSAYEQYFGPGTRLTVT.

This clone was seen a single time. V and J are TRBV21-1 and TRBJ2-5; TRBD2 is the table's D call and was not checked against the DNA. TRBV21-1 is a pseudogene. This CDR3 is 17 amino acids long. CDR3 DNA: TGTGCCAGCAGCAAAGAGGCTAGCGGGAGTATTGTGGAGACCCAGTACTTC. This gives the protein CASSKEASGSIVETQYF.

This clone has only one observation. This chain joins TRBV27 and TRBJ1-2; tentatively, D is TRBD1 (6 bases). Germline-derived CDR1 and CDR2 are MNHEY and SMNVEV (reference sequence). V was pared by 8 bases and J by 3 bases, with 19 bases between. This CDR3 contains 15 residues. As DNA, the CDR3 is TGTGCCAGCTTTCAACCAGGGGAGAGTTACTATGGCTACACCTTC. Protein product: CASFQPGESYYGYTF.

The CDR3 sequence is CASRGSSYEQYF. The CDR3 bases are TGTGCCAGCCGAGGGAGCTCCTACGAGCAGTACTTC. V gene TRBV6-5 combines with J gene TRBJ2-7; perhaps TRBD2 as D (5 bases). CDR1 and CDR2 (germline): MNHEY, SVGAGI. This CDR3 is built from 12 residues. V was clipped by 8 bases and J by 0 bases, with 8 bases between them.

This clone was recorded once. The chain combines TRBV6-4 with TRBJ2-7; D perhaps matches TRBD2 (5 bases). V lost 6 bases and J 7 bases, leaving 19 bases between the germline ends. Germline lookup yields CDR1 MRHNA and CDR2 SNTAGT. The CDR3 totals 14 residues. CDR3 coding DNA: TGTGCCAGCAGGAGGACTTTCTTCCTGCAGGAGCAGTACTTC. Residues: CASRRTFFLQEQYF.

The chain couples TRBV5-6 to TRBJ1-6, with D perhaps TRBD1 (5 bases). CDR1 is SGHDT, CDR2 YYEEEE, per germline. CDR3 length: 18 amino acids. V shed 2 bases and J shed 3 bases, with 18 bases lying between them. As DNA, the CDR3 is TGTGCCAGCAGCTTTATTATCACAGGTGGAAACTATAATTCACCCCTCCACTTT. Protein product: CASSFIITGGNYNSPLHF.

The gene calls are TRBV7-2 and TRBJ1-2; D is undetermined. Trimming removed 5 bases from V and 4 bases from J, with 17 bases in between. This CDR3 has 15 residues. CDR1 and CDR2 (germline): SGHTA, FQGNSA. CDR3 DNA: TGTGCCAGCAGCCCTATGATGTCCTATAGCTATGGCTACACCTTC. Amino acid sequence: CASSPMMSYSYGYTF.

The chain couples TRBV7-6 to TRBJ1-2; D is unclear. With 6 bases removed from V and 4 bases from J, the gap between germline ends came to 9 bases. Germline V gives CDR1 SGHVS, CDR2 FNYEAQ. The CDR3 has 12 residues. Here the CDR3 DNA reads TGTGCCAGCAGACCGACACCCTATGGCTACACCTTC. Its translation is CASRPTPYGYTF.

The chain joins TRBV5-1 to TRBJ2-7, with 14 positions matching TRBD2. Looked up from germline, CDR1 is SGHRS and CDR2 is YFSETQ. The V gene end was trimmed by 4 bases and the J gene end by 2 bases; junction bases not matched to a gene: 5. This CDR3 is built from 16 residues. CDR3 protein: CASSLQTSGRAYEQYF. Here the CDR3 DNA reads TGCGCCAGCAGCCTACAGACTAGCGGGAGGGCCTACGAGCAGTACTTC.

The DNA of the CDR3 is TGCAGCGTGTCCAAGGCCCCTAGGGAAAAACTGTTTTTT. It encodes CSVSKAPREKLFF. The rearrangement uses TRBV29-1 and TRBJ1-4, with D unresolved. Germline-derived CDR1 and CDR2 are SQVTM and ANQGSEA. With 6 bases removed from V and 8 bases from J, the gap between germline ends came to 16 bases. This CDR3 contains 13 residues.

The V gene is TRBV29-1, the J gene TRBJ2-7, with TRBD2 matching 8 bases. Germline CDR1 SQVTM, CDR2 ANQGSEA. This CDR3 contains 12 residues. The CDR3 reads CSAGGAGYEQYF. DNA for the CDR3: TGCAGTGCCGGGGGGGCCGGGTACGAGCAGTACTTC.

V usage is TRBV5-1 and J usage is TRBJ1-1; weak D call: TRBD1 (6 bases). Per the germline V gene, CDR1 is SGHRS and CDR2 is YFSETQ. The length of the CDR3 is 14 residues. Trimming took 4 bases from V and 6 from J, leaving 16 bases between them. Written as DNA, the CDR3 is TGCGCCAGCAGCCCGGGACATCAGATGGCTGAAGCTTTCTTT. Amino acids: CASSPGHQMAEAFF.